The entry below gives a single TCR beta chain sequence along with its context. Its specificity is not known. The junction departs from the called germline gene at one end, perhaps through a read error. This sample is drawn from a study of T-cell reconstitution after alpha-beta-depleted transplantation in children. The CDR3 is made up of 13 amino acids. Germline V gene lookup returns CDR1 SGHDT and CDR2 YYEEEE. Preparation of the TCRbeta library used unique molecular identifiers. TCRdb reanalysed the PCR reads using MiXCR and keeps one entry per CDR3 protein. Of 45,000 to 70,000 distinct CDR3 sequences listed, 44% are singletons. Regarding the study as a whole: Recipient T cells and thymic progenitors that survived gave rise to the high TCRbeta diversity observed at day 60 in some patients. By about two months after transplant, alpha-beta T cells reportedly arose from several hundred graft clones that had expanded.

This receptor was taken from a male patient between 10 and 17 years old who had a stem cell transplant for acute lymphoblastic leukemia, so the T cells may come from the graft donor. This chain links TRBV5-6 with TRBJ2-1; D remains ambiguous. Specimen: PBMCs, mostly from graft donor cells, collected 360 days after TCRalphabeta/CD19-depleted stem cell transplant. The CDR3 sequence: CASSLGGYNKQFF. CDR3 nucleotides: TGTGCCAGCAGCTTGGGGGGTTACAATAAGCAGTTCTTC.